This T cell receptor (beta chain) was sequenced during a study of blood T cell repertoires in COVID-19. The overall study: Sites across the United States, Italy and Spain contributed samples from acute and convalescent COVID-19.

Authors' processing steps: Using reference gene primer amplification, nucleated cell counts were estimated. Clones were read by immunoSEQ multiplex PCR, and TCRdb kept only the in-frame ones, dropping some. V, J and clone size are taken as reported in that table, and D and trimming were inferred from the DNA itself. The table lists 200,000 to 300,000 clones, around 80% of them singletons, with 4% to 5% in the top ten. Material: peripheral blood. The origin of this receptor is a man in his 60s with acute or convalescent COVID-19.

This CDR3 is CASSLVAGSNQPQHF. For the CDR3, the DNA is TGCGCCAGCAGCTTGGTGGCAGGAAGCAATCAGCCCCAGCATTTT. J is TRBJ1-5 and V is TRBV5-1; no firm D call. The germline V gene has CDR1 SGHRS and CDR2 YFSETQ. V dropped 0 bases and J dropped 1 base, with 8 bases sitting between them. The CDR3 loop spans 15 amino acids.